This T cell receptor beta chain came from a study of blood T cell repertoires in COVID-19. Study information: The cDNA or gDNA used as material had been derived from T cells, B-cell-depleted T cells, or PBMCs.

The length of the CDR3 is 17 residues. Unmatched junction bases numbered 7, after V lost 2 bases and J lost 1 base. The germline V gene encodes CDR1 SGHDN and CDR2 FVKESK. Original analysis: Reference gene primers were amplified, and this amplification served to estimate nucleated cell counts. Profiling relied on immunoSEQ multiplex PCR, and the TCRdb table lists in-frame clones only, not all of them. V, J and clone size are those of that table, while D and trimming were read from the DNA. The profile shows about 120,000 clones, under 80% of them singletons. The chain employs TRBV14 and TRBJ2-2; 7 positions agree with TRBD1. Sequencing was performed on peripheral blood. The clonotype originates from a man between 65 and 85 years old with acute or convalescent COVID-19. The CDR3 spells CASSQFTGAGNTGELFF. The CDR3 bases are TGTGCCAGCAGCCAATTCACAGGGGCAGGGAACACCGGGGAGCTGTTTTTT.